These 10 T cell receptor beta chains share one sample of origin, sequenced in a study of T cell repertoires in aging, cancer and after chemotherapy (dated by TCRdb to between 2018 and 2020). Instead of sorted cells or RNA, genomic DNA extracted from peripheral blood served as the source for amplifying TCR beta rearrangements. Sequenced on an Illumina MiSeq. Rearranged TRB sequences spanning V, D and J segments were amplified by multiplex touch-down PCR using a mixed TRB-A/B primer pool. The raw public data were reprocessed by TCRdb itself: fastp quality trimming at Q25, MiXCR clonotype calling, in-frame beta chains only. When rows share a CDR3 protein, they turn into one entry using the most common DNA and genes. This sample gives about 1,000 distinct CDR3 sequences in total; 30% of them show up just once. The ten largest make up about a fifth of the sample. Sequenced material: blood. The receptor source for this set is a human donor with a solid tumor.

This clonotype was counted a few times. This chain joins TRBV20-1 and TRBJ2-7, with 7 positions matching TRBD2. CDR1 is DFQATT, CDR2 SNEGSKA, per germline (reference sequence). This CDR3 spans 15 amino acids. J gave up 2 bases and V 5 bases, and 12 bases lay outside the gene matches. CDR3 DNA: TGCAGTGCTCTAGCGGAGAGCGGGCCCACCTACGAGCAGTACTTC. Its protein is CSALAESGPTYEQYF.

In its sample, this clonotype is large. The chain couples TRBV29-1 to TRBJ2-7; TRBD2 matches 8 bases. Germline values: CDR1 SQVTM, CDR2 ANQGSEA. This CDR3 spans 18 amino acids. The ends lost 4 bases at V and 4 bases at J; junction bases unmatched: 21. In nucleotides, the CDR3 is TGCAGCGTTGTCCGTCCCCGGGGGGGGGGGCGCGCAACTTACGAGCAGTACTTC. Translating it yields CSVVRPRGGGRATYEQYF.

This clonotype was observed a single time. A clone one base away is much larger, so this may be a read error. This sequence joins TRBV7-6 and TRBJ1-1, with D unclear. The CDR3 runs to 15 residues. Germline CDR1 reads SGHVS; CDR2 reads FNYEAQ. As DNA, the CDR3 is TGTGCCAGCAGCTTAGATATTAGTGGGAACACTGAAGCTTTATTT. Translation gives CASSLDISGNTEALF.

Worth noting for this clonotype: This may be a read error, as it is one base from a much larger clone. The chain couples TRBV27 to TRBJ2-1; D is unclear. V was trimmed by 9 bases and J by 9 bases, leaving 21 bases between them. Germline lookup yields CDR1 MNHEY and CDR2 SMNVEV (reference sequence). This CDR3 comprises 14 residues. The CDR3 nucleotides read TGTGCCAGTAGTATGAGACATACGCCAGGTGAGCAGTTCTTC. It is translated as CASSMRHTPGEQFF.

On this clonotype itself: This may arise from a read error, as a much more abundant clone is one base away. This sequence joins TRBV27 and TRBJ2-1, with TRBD2 matching over 8 bases. The V gene end was trimmed by 5 bases and the J gene end by 0 bases; junction bases not matched to a gene: 9. The CDR3 runs to 17 residues. Germline V CDR1 and CDR2: MNHEY, SMNVEV (reference sequence). CDR3 loop: CASSRGGRGSSYNEQFF. The CDR3 nucleotides read TGTGCCAGCAGTCGGGGGGGGAGAGGAAGCTCCTACAATGAGCAGTTCTTC.

This clonotype was observed a few times. Given a much more abundant clone one base away, this may be a read error. The gene calls are TRBV6-1 and TRBJ1-3; D is unclear. The CDR3 runs 16 residues. Trimming shortened V by 4 bases and J by 0 bases, and 13 bases separated the two germline ends. Looked up from germline, CDR1 is MNHNS and CDR2 is SASEGT. As DNA, the CDR3 is TGTGCCAGCAGTGCCTTTCCGTCAGTCTCTGGAAACACCATATATTTT. Translated: CASSAFPSVSGNTIYF.

The chain employs TRBV11-2 and TRBJ2-7, with 10 bases identical to TRBD2. V was clipped by 0 bases and J by 3 bases; unmatched bases: 5. CDR1 is SGHAT, CDR2 FQNNGV, per germline. The CDR3 length is 16 residues. CDR3 in amino acids: CASSLDTLAGVYEQYF. The CDR3 region has the DNA TGTGCCAGCAGCTTAGATACCCTAGCGGGAGTCTACGAGCAGTACTTC.

The chain uses TRBV27 and TRBJ1-5; 9 positions match TRBD1. From germline, CDR1 is MNHEY and CDR2 SMNVEV (reference sequence). The CDR3 length is 14 residues. Germline trimming cut 6 bases from V and 5 bases from J; bases unmatched to any gene: 5. Written as DNA, the CDR3 is TGTGCCAGCAGCCAAGACAGGGGGGATCAGCCCCAGCATTTT. As protein: CASSQDRGDQPQHF.

As for this clonotype: This sequence may be a read error, since a much larger clone differs from it by one base. This sequence joins TRBV6-6 and TRBJ1-1; D is ambiguous. With 6 bases removed from V and 5 bases from J, the gap between germline ends came to 10 bases. Germline lookup yields CDR1 MNHNY and CDR2 SVGAGI (reference sequence). The CDR3 is 12 residues long. The CDR3 DNA is TGTGCCAGCAGGTTGGCGGGGACTGAAGCTTTCTTT. It is translated as CASRLAGTEAFF.

Within the sample, this clonotype is medium-sized (0.01 to 0.1%). The chain combines TRBV7-9 with TRBJ2-5; 8 bases map to TRBD2. The CDR3 consists of 15 residues. Trimming cost V 5 bases and J 5 bases; bases outside gene matches: 10. Germline-derived CDR1 and CDR2 are SEHNR and FQNEAQ (reference sequence). The CDR3 DNA follows: TGTGCCAGCAGCCATCCTGAGCGGGAGCGGGAGACCCAGTACTTC. Translating it yields CASSHPERERETQYF. Full variable domain (missing parts from reference TRBV7-9 and TRBJ2-5): DTGVSQNPRHKITKRGQNVTFRCDPISEHNRLYWYRQTLGQGPEFLTYFQNEAQLEKSRLLSDRFSAERPKGSFSTLEIQRTEQGDSAMYLCASSHPERERETQYFGPGTRLLVL.